These 13 T cell receptor beta chains were sequenced from one sample in a study of blood T cell repertoires in COVID-19. The assay was immunoSEQ multiplex PCR, and TCRdb's table has in-frame clones only and misses some. The sample shows under 350,000 clones, approximately 86% of them seen only once. The sequenced sample was PBMCs or T cells enriched from blood (not recorded which). All receptors derive from a woman in her thirties or forties with acute COVID-19.

This sequence joins TRBV5-6 and TRBJ2-7, with 7 bases matching TRBD1. The CDR3 totals 13 residues. Per germline, CDR1 SGHDT and CDR2 YYEEEE. V lost 4 bases, J lost 2 bases, and 3 bases stayed unmatched. The CDR3 nucleotides are TGTGCCAGCAGCGGGGACAGTCCCTACGAGCAGTACTTC. Translation: CASSGDSPYEQYF.

This clone has a count of ten or more. The chain combines TRBV19 with TRBJ1-3; weak D call: TRBD1 (5 bases). Germline V CDR1 and CDR2: LNHDA, SQIVND (reference sequence). The germline V and J ends were trimmed by 8 bases and 2 bases, with 13 bases remaining between them. There are 14 residues in the CDR3. The CDR3 loop is CASGSQGAGNTIYF. As DNA, the CDR3 is TGTGCCAGTGGATCACAAGGGGCTGGAAACACCATATATTTT.

In its sample, this clone was seen a few times. The CDR3 bases are TGTGCCAGCTCACCTCGACAGCATATCTTTATCTCTGGAAACACCATATATTTT. Protein sequence: CASSPRQHIFISGNTIYF. The chain carries TRBV18 and TRBJ1-3; D possibly corresponds to TRBD1 (5 bases). Germline lookup yields CDR1 KGHSH and CDR2 LQKENI. CDR3 length equals 18 residues. Trimming shortened V by 3 bases and J by 0 bases, and 18 bases separated the two germline ends.

This chain joins TRBV9 and TRBJ2-5; D gene unclear. The germline gives CDR1 SGDLS, CDR2 YYNGEE. The CDR3 is 15 amino acids. The ends were cut back, 3 bases at V and 5 bases at J, with 17 bases in the middle. The CDR3 DNA is TGTGCCAGCAGCGCCGGCCTACAGTCGACGGAGACCCAGTACTTC. It encodes CASSAGLQSTETQYF.

This clone was counted a few times. This chain uses TRBV14 with TRBJ1-2; TRBD1 aligns across 8 bases. The germline V gene has CDR1 SGHDN and CDR2 FVKESK. This CDR3 is 16 amino acids long. With 2 bases clipped from V and 8 bases from J, the junction kept 13 bases outside the gene matches. CDR3 coding DNA: TGTGCCAGCAGCCAATACGGACCGGGGACAGGTACAGGCTACACCTTC. Protein sequence: CASSQYGPGTGTGYTF. Complete variable domain (other parts from reference TRBV14 and TRBJ1-2): EAGVTQFPSHSVIEKGQTVTLRCDPISGHDNLYWYRRVMGKEIKFLLHFVKESKQDESGMPNNRFLAERTGGTYSTLKVQPAELEDSGVYFCASSQYGPGTGTGYTFGSGTRLTVV.

This chain connects TRBV5-5 to TRBJ1-1; D perhaps matches TRBD1 (5 bases). This CDR3 region has 16 residues. V shed 0 bases and J shed 5 bases, with 17 bases lying between them. Germline V gene sequence: CDR1 SGHKS, CDR2 YYEKEE (reference sequence). In DNA form, the CDR3 reads TGTGCCAGCAGCTTGGAGGGGCTTTCTATGGGGACTGAAGCTTTCTTT. As protein: CASSLEGLSMGTEAFF.

The gene calls are TRBV7-9 and TRBJ2-3; 10 nucleotides match TRBD2. Trimming took 8 bases from V and 1 from J; bases not matched to a gene: 6. Germline CDR1 SEHNR, CDR2 FQNEAQ (reference sequence). This CDR3 contains 15 residues. The CDR3 here is CASFKAGGRTDTQYF. Written as DNA, the CDR3 is TGTGCCAGCTTCAAAGCGGGGGGGCGCACAGATACGCAGTATTTT.

The CDR3, as DNA: TGCGCCAGCAGCCCGGGACAGGGCATTCAAGCTAATGAAAAACTGTTTTTT. Translated: CASSPGQGIQANEKLFF. The rearrangement links TRBV5-1 to TRBJ1-4; TRBD1 matches 9 bases. This CDR3 is 17 amino acids long. With 4 bases clipped from V and 3 bases from J, the junction kept 10 bases outside the gene matches. Germline assignment: CDR1 SGHRS and CDR2 YFSETQ.

J is TRBJ1-3 and V is TRBV12-5; a weak D match, TRBD1 (5 bases). V was shortened by 5 bases and J by 0 bases, with 14 bases between the two germline ends. Germline lookup yields CDR1 LGHNT and CDR2 FRNRAP. The CDR3 is 16 residues long. As DNA, the CDR3 is TGTGCTAGTGGTCCTGACTGGACAACCTCTGGAAACACCATATATTTT. This gives the protein CASGPDWTTSGNTIYF.

This clone was seen a single time. The CDR3 region has the DNA TGTGCCAGCAGCGTAAAACCGCGGACAGGGACGATCGGGGAGCTGTTTTTT. This sequence encodes CASSVKPRTGTIGELFF. This rearrangement joins TRBV9 to TRBJ2-2; 8 nucleotides align to TRBD1. CDR1 is SGDLS, CDR2 YYNGEE, per germline. This CDR3 comprises 17 residues. The V gene end was trimmed by 1 base and the J gene end by 7 bases; junction bases not matched to a gene: 12.

This clone was counted once. The chain couples TRBV27 to TRBJ2-7; TRBD2 might be the D (5 bases). Germline V gene data show CDR1 as MNHEY and CDR2 as SMNVEV (reference sequence). This CDR3 is built from 16 residues. With 5 bases removed from V and 7 bases from J, the gap between germline ends came to 24 bases. CDR3 nucleotides: TGTGCCAGCAGTCCCACGGTTGTGGGAGTAGATAGAGAGCAGTACTTC. It translates to CASSPTVVGVDREQYF.

The chain combines TRBV27 with TRBJ2-7, with a tentative D call TRBD2 (5 bases). Germline V gives CDR1 MNHEY, CDR2 SMNVEV (reference sequence). V lost 8 bases and J lost 6, with 23 bases in between. CDR3 length equals 15 residues. The CDR3, as DNA: TGTGCCAGCGCGAAATTAACAGATGCCGGGGTCGAGCAGTACTTC. Its translation: CASAKLTDAGVEQYF.

This clone was counted between two and nine times. Additional DNA sequences in this sample encode the identical CDR3. The chain carries TRBV3-1 (or the pseudogene TRBV3-2) and TRBJ1-5; TRBD1 agrees at 8 bases. Trimming removed 3 bases from V and 4 bases from J; junction bases left unmatched: 2. This CDR3 is built from 14 residues. CDR1 is LGHDT, CDR2 YNNKEL, per germline (reference sequence). The CDR3 region is CASSQRTGNQPQHF. The CDR3 DNA reads as TGTGCCAGCAGCCAGCGGACAGGGAATCAGCCCCAGCATTTT.